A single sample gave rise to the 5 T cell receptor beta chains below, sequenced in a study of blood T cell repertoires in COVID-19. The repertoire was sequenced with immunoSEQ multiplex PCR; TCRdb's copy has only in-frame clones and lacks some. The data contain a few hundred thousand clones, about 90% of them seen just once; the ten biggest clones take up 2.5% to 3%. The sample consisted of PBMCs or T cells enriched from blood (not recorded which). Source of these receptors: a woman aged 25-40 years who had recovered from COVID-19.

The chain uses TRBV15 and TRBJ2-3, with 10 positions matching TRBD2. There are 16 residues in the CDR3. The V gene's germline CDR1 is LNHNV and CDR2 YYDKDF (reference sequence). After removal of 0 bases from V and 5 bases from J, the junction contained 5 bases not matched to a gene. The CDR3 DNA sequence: TGTGCCACCAGCAGAGAGGAGCGGGGGGGCATAGATACGCAGTATTTT. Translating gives CATSREERGGIDTQYF.

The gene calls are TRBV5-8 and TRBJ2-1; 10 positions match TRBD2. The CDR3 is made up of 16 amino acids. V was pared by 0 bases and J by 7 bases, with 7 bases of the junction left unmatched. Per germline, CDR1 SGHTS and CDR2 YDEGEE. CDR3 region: CASSLARAGGGNEQFF. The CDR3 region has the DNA TGTGCCAGCAGCTTGGCCCGAGCGGGAGGGGGAAATGAGCAGTTCTTC.

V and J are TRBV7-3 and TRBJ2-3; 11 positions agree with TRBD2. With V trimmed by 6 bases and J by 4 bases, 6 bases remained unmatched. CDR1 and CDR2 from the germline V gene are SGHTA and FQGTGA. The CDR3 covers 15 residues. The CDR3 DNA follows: TGTGCCAGCAGTGTTAGCGGGGGGGTCTCAGATACGCAGTATTTT. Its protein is CASSVSGGVSDTQYF.

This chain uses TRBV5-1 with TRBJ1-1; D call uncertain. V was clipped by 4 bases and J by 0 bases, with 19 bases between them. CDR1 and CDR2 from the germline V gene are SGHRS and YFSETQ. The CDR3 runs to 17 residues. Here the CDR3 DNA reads TGCGCCAGCAGCATTGCGGTGGCAGTCGAGATGAACACTGAAGCTTTCTTT. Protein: CASSIAVAVEMNTEAFF.

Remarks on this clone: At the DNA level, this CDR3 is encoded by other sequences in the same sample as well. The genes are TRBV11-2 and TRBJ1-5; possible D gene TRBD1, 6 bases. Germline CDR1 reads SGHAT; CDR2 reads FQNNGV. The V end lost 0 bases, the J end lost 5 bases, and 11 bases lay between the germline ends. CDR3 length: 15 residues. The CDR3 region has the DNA TGTGCCAGCAGCTTAGAAGGGCCAGGGGATCAGCCCCAGCATTTT. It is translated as CASSLEGPGDQPQHF.